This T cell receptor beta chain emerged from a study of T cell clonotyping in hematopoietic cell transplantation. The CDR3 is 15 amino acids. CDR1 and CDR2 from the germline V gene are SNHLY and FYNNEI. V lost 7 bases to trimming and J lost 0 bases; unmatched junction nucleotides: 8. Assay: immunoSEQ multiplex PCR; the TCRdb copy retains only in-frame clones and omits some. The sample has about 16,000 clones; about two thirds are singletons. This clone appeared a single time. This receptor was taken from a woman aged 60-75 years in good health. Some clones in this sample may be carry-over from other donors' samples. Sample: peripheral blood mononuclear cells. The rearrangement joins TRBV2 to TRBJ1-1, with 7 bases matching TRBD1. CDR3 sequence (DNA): TGTGCCAGCACCCGAAGGGGACAGATGAACACTGAAGCTTTCTTT. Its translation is CASTRRGQMNTEAFF.